This T cell receptor beta chain appears in the sequencing data of a study of CD8 T cells in ankylosing spondylitis. Study observations and caveats: Ankylosing spondylitis blood appeared to be characterized by a TCR beta motif of about 8 highly homologous variants.

As concerns this clonotype: The antigen remains unidentified.

A quantitative 5'-RACE method, one with molecular barcodes, was used to make TCR beta libraries. TCRdb processed the 5' RACE reads anew with MiXCR; each CDR3 protein has one entry. This table has about 340,000 distinct CDR3 sequences, 20% to 25% appearing once. Trimming took off 5 bases at V and 2 bases at J, with 19 bases between the two ends. Germline CDR1 is DFQATT and CDR2 is SNEGSKA (reference sequence). The CDR3 consists of 15 residues. The clonotype originates from a male donor with ankylosing spondylitis or in good health (not recorded which). The chain joins TRBV20-1 to TRBJ2-7; a possible D gene is TRBD2 (5 bases). Input material: blood, either unsorted or a sorted T cell fraction (not recorded which). In nucleotides, the CDR3 is TGCAGTGCTGGCCTTAGGGAGATAGGTCCCTACGAGCAGTACTTC. Its protein is CSAGLREIGPYEQYF.